These 25 T cell receptor beta chains came from one sample sequenced in a study of tissue T cells after allogeneic stem cell transplantation. Time point reported: mouse harvest day 14 after allogeneic transplant. Tail vein injection delivered 10^7 T-cell-depleted bone marrow cells and 10^6 splenic CD5+ T cells. Profiling relied on immunoSEQ multiplex PCR, and the TCRdb table lists in-frame clones only, not all of them. Of 3,000 or so clones listed, about half are singletons. The sequenced sample consisted of gut tissue. The receptors were gathered from a female BALB/c mouse given C57BL/6 T cells with graft-versus-host disease after an allogeneic hematopoietic cell transplant.

This clone has just one count. The genes are named according to mouse. The part of the CDR3 DNA that was read is TGTGCCAGCAGTCCCGACTGGGGGGGCGCAGAAACGCTGTAT. Residues: CASSPDWGGAETLY. In full, the CDR3 reads CASSPDWGGAETLYF. V gene TRBV26 combines with J gene TRBJ2-3, with 12 nucleotides matching TRBD2. With the read ending 1 residue before the CDR3 end, the germline J gene is used to fill in that end. Germline V gives CDR1 KGHPV, CDR2 FQNQEV (reference sequence). The ends lost 4 bases at V and 3 bases at J; junction bases unmatched: 2. The CDR3 extends over 15 amino acids.

As concerns this clone: Genes and germline are mouse. The read terminates 1 residue ahead of where the CDR3 ends, so the germline J gene completes it. The chain carries TRBV2 and TRBJ2-7; 11 bases are a match to TRBD2. CDR1 and CDR2 from the germline V gene are LGHNA and YSYQKL. J lost 4 bases, V lost 0 bases, and 2 bases had no gene match. This CDR3 is built from 15 residues. The chain's CDR3 is CASSQEWDWGYEQYF. The covered CDR3 bases are TGTGCCAGCAGCCAAGAATGGGACTGGGGGTATGAACAGTAC.

About this clone: Germline and genes here are mouse. The observed sequence ends 1 residue before the CDR3 terminus, with the missing tail filled in from the germline J gene. The rearrangement uses TRBV12-1 and TRBJ1-4; D is unresolved. The CDR3 has 12 residues. Per the germline V gene, CDR1 is SGHSN and CDR2 is HYEKVE. V lost 6 bases and J 4 bases, leaving 8 bases between the germline ends. CDR3 bases read: TGTGCCAGCCGCCGAAACAACGAAAGATTATTT. Translated: CASRRNNERLF. The complete CDR3 protein is CASRRNNERLFF.

Points on this clone: Mouse names are used for the genes. Read sequence stops 1 residue before the CDR3 end, and the germline J gene provides the missing end. The rearrangement joins TRBV13-3 to TRBJ1-1; D not resolved. Germline CDR1 is NNHDY and CDR2 is SYVADS. V dropped 1 base and J dropped 1 base, with 8 bases sitting between them. The CDR3 is made up of 14 amino acids. CDR3 protein: CASSDYQLNTEVFF. The CDR3 bases that were read are TGTGCCAGCAGTGATTACCAGTTGAACACAGAAGTCTTC.

As concerns this clone: The gene symbols are mouse symbols. CDR3 DNA, as far as it was read: TGTGCCAGCAGTCTGTGGGAGTATGAACAGTAC. As protein: CASSLWEYEQY. The whole CDR3 sequence is CASSLWEYEQYF. The V call is TRBV26, the J call TRBJ2-7; no clear D. The read finishes 1 residue shy of the CDR3 end, and the germline J gene is used to complete it. CDR3 length: 12 amino acids. V dropped 1 base and J dropped 4 bases, with 5 bases sitting between them. Germline values: CDR1 KGHPV, CDR2 FQNQEV (reference sequence). Looking up the rest from reference TRBV26 and TRBJ2-7 gives the full variable domain: NSKVIQTPRYLVKGQGQKAKMRCIPEKGHPVVFWYQQNKNNEFKFLINFQNQEVLQQIDMTEKRFSAECPSNSPCSLEIQSSEAGDSALYLCASSLWEYEQYFGPGTRLTVL.

This clone was recorded a few times. Mouse gene names apply. The CDR3 end is not reached by the read, which stops 1 residue before it; the germline J gene fills it in. The chain employs TRBV23 and TRBJ1-2; TRBD1 is the table's D call and was not checked against the DNA. This CDR3 has 14 residues. The germline gives CDR1 KGHTA, CDR2 FQNQQP. CDR3 bases read: TGCTCCAGCAGTCAAACAGGGGGCAACTCCGACTACACC. Its protein is CSSSQTGGNSDYT. The whole CDR3 region reads CSSSQTGGNSDYTF.

This clone was found a few times. Mouse gene names and germline throughout. The CDR3 end is not reached by the read, which stops 1 residue before it; the germline J gene fills it in. The chain joins TRBV2 to TRBJ1-4; no clear D gene. Germline V gene data show CDR1 as LGHNA and CDR2 as YSYQKL. Trimming took off 0 bases at V and 5 bases at J, with 4 bases between the two ends. The CDR3 is 13 residues long. The CDR3 bases that were read are TGTGCCAGCAGCCAAGAGATAAACGAAAGATTATTT. Encoded protein: CASSQEINERLF. The whole CDR3 reads CASSQEINERLFF.

With regard to this clone: Gene names are the mouse ones. The read ends 1 residue early relative to the CDR3; the germline J gene fills the gap. The chain carries TRBV26 and TRBJ2-7; D uncertain. Germline CDR1 reads KGHPV; CDR2 reads FQNQEV (reference sequence). V dropped 3 bases and J dropped 3 bases, with 6 bases sitting between them. The CDR3 loop spans 12 amino acids. Partial CDR3 DNA: TGTGCCAGCAGTCTCCCAGACTATGAACAGTAC. Translation gives CASSLPDYEQY. In full, the CDR3 reads CASSLPDYEQYF.

In the case of this clone: Genes and germline come from the mouse. The read is 1 residue too short to cover the CDR3 end, so that end is filled in from the germline J gene. The chain links TRBV12-2 to TRBJ1-1; D remains ambiguous. This CDR3 comprises 10 residues. In germline, CDR1 is SGHLS, CDR2 HYDKME. Trimming removed 6 bases at V and 9 bases at J, with 10 bases between. Partial CDR3 DNA: TGTGCCAGCGCGCGGGGAAAAGTCTTC. Protein: CASARGKVF. The entire CDR3 protein reads CASARGKVFF.

This clone was picked up one time. Mouse germline and gene names are used. The CDR3 goes on 1 residue after the read ends, and that part is filled in from the germline J gene. The rearrangement links TRBV29 to TRBJ2-2; TRBD1 aligns across 9 bases. This CDR3 region has 15 residues. The germline V gene encodes CDR1 MSHET and CDR2 SYDVDS. V lost 4 bases to trimming and J lost 2 bases; unmatched junction nucleotides: 2. Here the CDR3 reads CASSYRGRNTGQLYF. CDR3 bases read: TGTGCTAGCAGTTACAGGGGGCGGAACACCGGGCAGCTCTAC.

Concerning this clone: Gene names and germline match the mouse. Read sequence stops 1 residue before the CDR3 end, and the germline J gene provides the missing end. V and J are TRBV23 and TRBJ2-4; TRBD1 is the table's D call, not checked against the DNA. In germline, CDR1 is KGHTA, CDR2 FQNQQP. The CDR3 contains 14 residues. The DNA read from the CDR3 is TGCTCCAGCAGGATTCAGGGGCAGGAAAACACCTTGTAC. Its protein product is CSSRIQGQENTLY. The full CDR3 reads CSSRIQGQENTLYF.

This clone was picked up a small number of times. Gene labels here are mouse ones. The DNA ends 1 residue before the CDR3 does, and the rest of the CDR3 is filled in from the germline J gene. The chain couples TRBV12-2 to TRBJ1-3; 9 bases match TRBD1. The CDR3 length is 15 residues. The V and J ends lost 3 bases and 0 bases, in that order; junction bases with no gene match: 2. The germline V gene has CDR1 SGHLS and CDR2 HYDKME. The sequenced part of the CDR3 DNA is TGTGCCAGCTCTTGGGACAGGGATTCTGGAAATACGCTCTAT. This encodes CASSWDRDSGNTLY. The full-length CDR3 reads as CASSWDRDSGNTLYF.

On this clone itself: Gene names and germline match the mouse. The observed sequence ends 1 residue before the CDR3 terminus, with the missing tail filled in from the germline J gene. V and J are TRBV15 and TRBJ1-1; 7 positions match TRBD1. CDR1 SGHND and CDR2 FRSKSL come from the germline V gene. The V and J ends lost 3 bases and 7 bases, in that order; junction bases with no gene match: 2. This CDR3 contains 12 residues. The sequenced part of the CDR3 DNA is TGTGCCAGCAGTTTGGGACAGCAAGAAGTCTTC. This encodes CASSLGQQEVF. The entire CDR3 sequence reads CASSLGQQEVFF.

Remarks on this clone: Mouse gene names apply. Read coverage stops 1 residue before the CDR3 terminus; the germline J gene supplies the remainder. The V and J genes are TRBV29 and TRBJ2-4; 11 bases match TRBD2. In germline, CDR1 is MSHET, CDR2 SYDVDS. The CDR3 has 16 residues. V was clipped by 3 bases and J by 0 bases; unmatched bases: 2. Partial CDR3 DNA: TGTGCTAGCAGTTTTGGACTGGGGGGTAGTCAAAACACCTTGTAC. It translates to CASSFGLGGSQNTLY. The whole CDR3 sequence is CASSFGLGGSQNTLYF.

This clone is labeled medium-sized. Genes and germline come from the mouse. The CDR3 sequence: CTCSADGDRGDTQYF. Partial CDR3 DNA: TGCACCTGCAGTGCAGATGGGGACCGCGGAGACACCCAGTAC. V gene TRBV1 combines with J gene TRBJ2-5; D possibly uses TRBD1 or TRBD2 (5 bases each). The read gets to within 1 residue of the CDR3 end, and the germline J gene fills in the rest. There are 15 residues in the CDR3. CDR1 and CDR2 from the germline V gene are NSQYPW and LRSPGD (reference sequence). The V end was cut by 0 bases, the J end by 5 bases, with 12 bases between.

This clone was detected a few times. Gene names and germline refer to mouse. The read ends 1 residue early relative to the CDR3; the germline J gene fills the gap. V is TRBV26 and J is TRBJ2-1, with D uncertain. Between the trimmed V and J ends, which lost 2 bases and 4 bases, there was a span of 9 bases. Germline-derived CDR1 and CDR2 are KGHPV and FQNQEV (reference sequence). The CDR3 runs 14 residues. The CDR3 DNA, read in part, is TGTGCCAGCAGTCTGGGACGAAAATATGCTGAGCAGTTC. Protein product: CASSLGRKYAEQF. Given in full, the CDR3 is CASSLGRKYAEQFF.

Notes on this clone: Gene names refer to mouse genes. The read gets to within 1 residue of the CDR3 end, and the germline J gene fills in the rest. Other nucleotide sequences in the sample specify the same CDR3. V gene TRBV3 combines with J gene TRBJ1-3; perhaps TRBD1 as D (6 bases). From germline, CDR1 is SNHLY and CDR2 FYNGKV (reference sequence). Trimming removed 5 bases at V and 2 bases at J, with 10 bases between. The CDR3 sequence is 14 residues long. CDR3 DNA, as far as it was read: TGTGCCAGCAGCCCACAGGGAGCTGGAAATACGCTCTAT. It encodes CASSPQGAGNTLY. The complete CDR3 reads CASSPQGAGNTLYF.

This clone was found a few times. The gene names given are mouse names. The read comes to an end 1 residue before the CDR3 does, leaving the germline J gene to fill in the end. The V call is TRBV3, the J call TRBJ2-7, with D possibly being TRBD2 (6 bases). The V gene's germline CDR1 is SNHLY and CDR2 FYNGKV (reference sequence). The V and J ends lost 5 bases and 5 bases respectively, with 16 bases between them. The CDR3 has 14 amino acids. CDR3 bases read: TGTGCCAGCAGCCCCACTGGGAGAAGGAATGAACAGTAC. Translation: CASSPTGRRNEQY. The complete CDR3 sequence is CASSPTGRRNEQYF.

On this clone: Gene names denote mouse genes. The read comes to an end 1 residue before the CDR3 does, leaving the germline J gene to fill in the end. This chain joins TRBV31 and TRBJ1-1; 11 bases align to TRBD1. The CDR3 is 15 residues long. V trimming: 0 bases; J trimming: 4 bases; junction bases outside the gene matches: 4. Germline V gene sequence: CDR1 GKSSPN, CDR2 SITVG. The CDR3 reads CAWSLGTGGGTEVFF. CDR3 DNA (partial): TGTGCCTGGAGTCTGGGGACAGGGGGAGGCACAGAAGTCTTC.

To note about this clone: The genes are named according to mouse. The sequenced CDR3 bases are TGTGCCAGCAGTCTGTCCTGGGGGAGCTCCTATGAACAGTAC. Protein product: CASSLSWGSSYEQY. The entire CDR3 reads CASSLSWGSSYEQYF. This sequence joins TRBV26 and TRBJ2-7; 7 bases are shared with TRBD2. The DNA ends 1 residue before the CDR3 does, and the rest of the CDR3 is filled in from the germline J gene. The junction had 2 bases not matched to a gene; V was cut back by 0 bases and J by 0 bases. The CDR3 is 15 residues long. Looked up from germline, CDR1 is KGHPV and CDR2 is FQNQEV (reference sequence).

This clone was observed a few times. Mouse germline and gene names are used. The missing CDR3 end, 1 residue past where the read stops, is filled in from the germline J gene. The V call is TRBV26, the J call TRBJ1-2; 9 bases align to TRBD1. Losses at the gene ends were 2 bases for V and 3 bases for J; bases not matched to a gene: 4. Germline V gene data show CDR1 as KGHPV and CDR2 as FQNQEV (reference sequence). This CDR3 has 15 residues. The CDR3 DNA, read in part, is TGTGCCAGCAGTCTGAGGAGACAGGGGGACTCCGACTACACC. Translated: CASSLRRQGDSDYT. The CDR3, in full, reads CASSLRRQGDSDYTF.

Of note for this clone: Gene and germline names: mouse. The read terminates 1 residue before the CDR3 end, so the remaining end is supplied by the germline J gene. The V call is TRBV12-2, the J call TRBJ2-5, with D uncertain. Trimming took off 0 bases at V and 0 bases at J, with 6 bases between the two ends. Germline assignment: CDR1 SGHLS and CDR2 HYDKME. This CDR3 is 14 amino acids long. CDR3 DNA, as far as it was read: TGTGCCAGCTCTCTCGGCAATAACCAAGACACCCAGTAC. Amino acid sequence: CASSLGNNQDTQY. The complete CDR3 sequence is CASSLGNNQDTQYF.

Worth noting for this clone: Genes here carry mouse names. With the read ending 1 residue before the CDR3 end, the germline J gene is used to fill in that end. The rearrangement joins TRBV16 to TRBJ2-5, with 11 nucleotides matching TRBD2. Germline trimming cut 5 bases from V and 3 bases from J; bases unmatched to any gene: 4. CDR1 and CDR2 (germline): SGHSA, FRNQAP. The CDR3 consists of 15 residues. The CDR3 protein is CASSPRLGGQDTQYF. CDR3 DNA (partial): TGTGCAAGCAGCCCTCGACTGGGGGGGCAAGACACCCAGTAC.

This clone was found a few times. Gene names refer to mouse genes. Read coverage stops 1 residue before the CDR3 terminus; the germline J gene supplies the remainder. The V and J genes are TRBV16 and TRBJ2-5, with D hard to call. The germline gives CDR1 SGHSA, CDR2 FRNQAP. The CDR3 length is 14 residues. Trimming shortened V by 0 bases and J by 2 bases, and 6 bases separated the two germline ends. The covered CDR3 bases are TGTGCAAGCAGCTTAGAGGGGTTCCAAGACACCCAGTAC. It is translated as CASSLEGFQDTQY. The entire CDR3 protein reads CASSLEGFQDTQYF.

This clone was counted only a few times. Mouse gene names apply. The read terminates 1 residue before the CDR3 end, so the remaining end is supplied by the germline J gene. V usage is TRBV5 and J usage is TRBJ2-4; TRBD2 matches 11 bases. The CDR3 contains 17 residues. CDR1 is LGHNA, CDR2 YNLKQL, per germline (reference sequence). After removal of 0 bases from V and 0 bases from J, the junction contained 2 bases not matched to a gene. CDR3: CASSQEGTGGSQNTLYF. The CDR3 DNA, read in part, is TGTGCCAGCAGCCAAGAGGGGACTGGGGGTAGTCAAAACACCTTGTAC.